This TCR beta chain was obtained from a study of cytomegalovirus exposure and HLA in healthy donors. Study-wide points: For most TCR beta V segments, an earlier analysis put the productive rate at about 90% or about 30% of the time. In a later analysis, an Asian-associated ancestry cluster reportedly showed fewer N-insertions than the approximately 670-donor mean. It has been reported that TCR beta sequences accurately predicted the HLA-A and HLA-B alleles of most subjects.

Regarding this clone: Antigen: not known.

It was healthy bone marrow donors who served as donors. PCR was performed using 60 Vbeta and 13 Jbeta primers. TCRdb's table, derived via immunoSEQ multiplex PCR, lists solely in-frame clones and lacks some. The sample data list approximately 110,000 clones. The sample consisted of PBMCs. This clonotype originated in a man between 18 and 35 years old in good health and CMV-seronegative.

The CDR3 nucleotides are TGTGCTAGTGGTGGGGGACAGAACACTGAAGCTTTCTTT. Encoded protein: CASGGGQNTEAFF. This chain connects TRBV12-5 to TRBJ1-1, with a tentative D call TRBD1 (6 bases). Germline V CDR1 and CDR2: LGHNT, FRNRAP. The CDR3 has 13 residues. Trimming shortened V by 5 bases and J by 1 base, and 8 bases separated the two germline ends.